This T cell receptor beta chain was sequenced in a study of cytomegalovirus exposure and HLA in healthy donors. Findings of the study overall: It was confirmed in vitro that a few of the CMV-associated chains were specific for CMV antigens. It was in a later analysis that TCR association rates were seen to vary by HLA locus, highest for DRB1 and lowest for HLA-C.

PCR amplification relied on 60 Vbeta primers (plus 13 Jbeta primers). As handled by the study authors: An analysis performed later counted about 80 million unique TCR beta chains (around 9.9 million of them shared). Assay: immunoSEQ multiplex PCR; the TCRdb copy retains only in-frame clones and omits some. That table gives V, J and clone size, and the DNA gave D and trimming. The ten most abundant clones cover over 1% of a sample with about 160,000 clones. Points on this clone: Its target is not known.

Germline assignment: CDR1 SEHNR and CDR2 FQNEAQ (reference sequence). The CDR3 contains 13 residues. Trimming removed 6 bases from V and 5 bases from J, with 10 bases in between. Sequenced input: PBMCs. This chain connects TRBV7-9 to TRBJ1-4, with D hard to call. The clonotype originates from a woman aged 55-75 years in good health and CMV-seronegative. In DNA, the CDR3 is TGTGCCAGCAGGGTCGGGAGAAATGAAAAACTGTTTTTT. Amino acid sequence: CASRVGRNEKLFF.